This T cell receptor beta chain was found in a study of glioma-infiltrating T cells after dendritic cell vaccination. The overall study: Dendritic cell vaccination trial patients had either newly diagnosed or recurrent glioblastoma. The vaccine used monocyte-derived dendritic cells pulsed overnight with autologous tumor lysate.

Time point specified: after dendritic cell vaccination, including at tumor progression/relapse. Only in-frame clones appear in the TCRdb table, and some are missing; sequencing was by immunoSEQ multiplex PCR. The sample lists 99,000 or so clones, around 90% occurring once. In germline, CDR1 is SGHAT, CDR2 FQDESV (reference sequence). This CDR3 is built from 15 residues. The V and J ends lost 5 bases and 2 bases respectively, with 14 bases between them. The sequence derives from a human donor with glioblastoma. Specimen: blood, collected after dendritic cell vaccination. The V call is TRBV11-1, the J call TRBJ2-3, with a weak D call TRBD1 (5 bases). CDR3 sequence reads: CASSIRGGPTDTQYF. CDR3 nucleotides: TGTGCCAGCAGCATTAGGGGTGGGCCCACAGATACGCAGTATTTT.